A single sample gave rise to the 27 T cell receptor beta chains below, sequenced in a study of blood T cells in healthy people across ages. Then a second PCR, running roughly 7 to 11 cycles, was carried out with a sample-barcoded 5' primer and a J-beta primer mix. MiXCR, run by TCRdb on the 5' RACE reads, gives a single entry per CDR3 protein. The sample includes approximately 680,000 distinct CDR3 sequences, approximately 30% of them seen just once. Sequencing was carried out using blood. The receptors were sampled from a woman of 80 years or more in good health.

This clonotype occurred many times. The chain links TRBV30 to TRBJ1-2, with no clear D. This CDR3 has 12 residues. Germline V gives CDR1 GTSNPN, CDR2 SVGIG (reference sequence). V gave up 2 bases and J gave up 10 bases, with 14 bases separating them. The CDR3 spells CAWSTQRADYTF. The DNA of the CDR3 is TGTGCCTGGAGTACCCAACGGGCGGACTACACCTTC.

A note on this clonotype: A much larger clone sits a single nucleotide away, making a read error possible. V and J are TRBV20-1 and TRBJ2-7; the match to TRBD1 covers 11 bases. The CDR3 is 16 amino acids. Germline trimming cut 3 bases from V and 3 bases from J; bases unmatched to any gene: 10. Per the germline V gene, CDR1 is DFQATT and CDR2 is SNEGSKA (reference sequence). The CDR3 loop reads CSASPTSGTGGYEQYF. The CDR3 DNA is TGCAGTGCTAGTCCTACCTCCGGGACAGGGGGCTACGAGCAGTACTTC.

This clonotype was picked up many times. The rearrangement links TRBV9 to TRBJ2-1; possibly TRBD1 for D (5 bases). CDR1 and CDR2 (germline): SGDLS, YYNGEE. The CDR3 is 15 residues long. Trimming left V 3 bases short and J 4 bases short, with 14 bases between. The CDR3 here is CASSARAAGYNEQFF. CDR3 DNA: TGTGCCAGCAGCGCCCGAGCCGCAGGGTACAATGAGCAGTTCTTC.

For this clonotype: One base away lies a much larger clone, so this may be a sequencing read error. The chain couples TRBV6-2 or TRBV6-3 to TRBJ2-6, with D possibly matching TRBD2 (5 bases). The CDR3 extends over 14 amino acids. Germline loops: CDR1 MNHEY, CDR2 SVGEGT. CDR3: CASSYSRAANVRTF. In nucleotides, the CDR3 is TGTGCCAGCAGTTACTCGAGGGCTGCCAACGTCCGGACTTTC.

In this sample, this clonotype turned up once. This chain connects TRBV2 to TRBJ2-7, with unresolved D. The V gene lost 6 bases and the J gene lost 1 base, with 13 bases spanning the gap. Germline values: CDR1 SNHLY, CDR2 FYNNEI. The CDR3 totals 14 residues. The CDR3 here is CASRIVDGSYEQYF. CDR3 coding DNA: TGTGCCAGCAGGATTGTGGACGGTTCCTACGAGCAGTACTTC. The entire variable domain, with the rest obtained from reference TRBV2 and TRBJ2-7, is as follows: EPEVTQTPSHQVTQMGQEVILRCVPISNHLYFYWYRQILGQKVEFLVSFYNNEISEKSEIFDDQFSVERPDGSNFTLKIRSTKLEDSAMYFCASRIVDGSYEQYFGPGTRLTVT.

The chain links TRBV18 to TRBJ1-3, with 8 nucleotides matching TRBD1. The junction had 2 bases not matched to a gene; V was cut back by 3 bases and J by 4 bases. CDR3 length: 14 amino acids. The germline gives CDR1 KGHSH, CDR2 LQKENI. CDR3 DNA: TGTGCCAGCTCACCTGGGACAGGCGGAAACACCATATATTTT. Translation: CASSPGTGGNTIYF.

As concerns this clonotype: Just one base apart from a much larger clone, this may be a read error. The rearrangement links TRBV5-1 to TRBJ1-4, with 9 bases identical to TRBD1. The germline CDR1 and CDR2 sequences are SGHRS and YFSETQ. The CDR3 runs to 14 residues. J lost 4 bases, V lost 4 bases, and 2 bases had no gene match. The chain's CDR3 is CASSTTGGNEKLFF. CDR3 sequence (DNA): TGCGCCAGCAGCACGACAGGGGGTAATGAAAAACTGTTTTTT.

The chain has TRBV19 and TRBJ1-5; tentatively, D is TRBD1 (6 bases). Germline assignment: CDR1 LNHDA and CDR2 SQIVND (reference sequence). The V and J ends lost 3 bases and 2 bases respectively, with 17 bases between them. The length of the CDR3 is 17 residues. The CDR3 loop reads CASSILQGFGGNQPQHF. In DNA form, the CDR3 reads TGTGCCAGTAGTATCTTACAGGGATTTGGGGGCAATCAGCCCCAGCATTTT. The full variable domain, in which reference TRBV19 and TRBJ1-5 provide the parts outside the CDR3, is DGGITQSPKYLFRKEGQNVTLSCEQNLNHDAMYWYRQDPGQGLRLIYYSQIVNDFQKGDIAEGYSVSREKKESFPLTVTSAQKNPTAFYLCASSILQGFGGNQPQHFGDGTRLSIL.

In the case of this clonotype: Possible read error: a much larger clone is one base away. The genes are TRBV3-1 and TRBJ2-3; TRBD2 matches 7 bases. The trim removed 3 bases at V and 6 bases at J, leaving 15 bases unmatched. The germline gives CDR1 LGHDT, CDR2 YNNKEL (reference sequence). The CDR3 consists of 17 residues. In nucleotides, the CDR3 is TGTGCCAGCAGCCAGCGGGCGGGGAGGGTGTTGACGGATACGCAGTATTTT. This gives the protein CASSQRAGRVLTDTQYF.

Turning to this clonotype: At one end the junction does not follow the germline gene, possibly because of a read error. V and J are TRBV10-3 and TRBJ2-2; TRBD1 or TRBD2 may be the D gene (5 bases each). The V gene's germline CDR1 is ENHRY and CDR2 SYGVKD. This CDR3 spans 14 amino acids. The DNA for the CDR3 is TGCGCCACCACCGGGACGGCGAACACCGGGGAGCGGTTTTTT. It specifies CATTGTANTGERFF.

On this clonotype itself: A much larger clone differs from this one at a single base, so this may be a read error. The chain recombines TRBV7-9 with TRBJ2-3, with TRBD2 matching 10 bases. CDR1 is SEHNR and CDR2 is FQNEAQ in the germline V gene (reference sequence). The CDR3 spans 15 residues. The ends lost 7 bases at V and 2 bases at J; junction bases unmatched: 6. CDR3 sequence: CASNRSGGHTDTQYF. CDR3 nucleotides: TGTGCCAGCAACCGTAGCGGGGGGCACACAGATACGCAGTATTTT.

Remarks on this clonotype: Here the CDR3 omits its conserved ending phenylalanine or tryptophan, so a read error is the likely source. Because the CDR3's place on the DNA is in doubt, the DNA is left out and the CDR3 is given as listed by TCRdb. The rearrangement uses TRBV20-1 and TRBJ2-5; the D call of TRBD1 is as the table states it, not checked on the DNA. Ends included, the CDR3 has 16 residues. The germline CDR1 and CDR2 sequences are DFQATT and SNEGSKA (reference sequence). CDR3 protein: CSARVRQAGHGYTFGS.

This clonotype occurred many times. CDR3 residues: CASSLIGGRSETQYF. The CDR3 nucleotides read TGTGCCAGCAGCTTAATTGGGGGCCGATCTGAGACCCAGTACTTC. The chain links TRBV7-3 to TRBJ2-5; possibly TRBD1 for D (6 bases). The CDR3 runs 15 residues. Trimming left V 1 base short and J 5 bases short, with 14 bases between. The germline V gene has CDR1 SGHTA and CDR2 FQGTGA.

This clonotype was found a few times. This chain uses TRBV10-3 with TRBJ2-3; 13 bases line up with TRBD2. J lost 3 bases, V lost 8 bases, and 11 bases had no gene match. The CDR3 is 17 residues long. Germline CDR1 ENHRY, CDR2 SYGVKD. As DNA, the CDR3 is TGTGCCATCTCCCGTCCCGGGACTAGCGGGGAAACAGATACGCAGTATTTT. Translation: CAISRPGTSGETDTQYF.

A few counts support this clonotype. A much larger clone lies a single base off, so this may be a read error. The V call is TRBV7-9, the J call TRBJ2-1; D perhaps matches TRBD1 (6 bases). Germline V gives CDR1 SEHNR, CDR2 FQNEAQ (reference sequence). The CDR3 extends over 14 amino acids. Written as DNA, the CDR3 is TGTGCCAGCAGCTTAAAGGACAGATACAATGGGCAGTTCTTC. Translating it yields CASSLKDRYNGQFF.

This clonotype occurred many times. The CDR3 sequence: CASSPGTGYSNQPQHF. The CDR3 nucleotides are TGTGCCAGCAGTCCCGGGACAGGGTATAGCAATCAGCCCCAGCATTTT. J is TRBJ1-5 and V is TRBV6-5, with 9 bases fitting TRBD1. The CDR3 covers 16 residues. Germline lookup yields CDR1 MNHEY and CDR2 SVGAGI. V gave up 5 bases and J gave up 0 bases; unmatched junction bases: 5.

This clonotype was counted many times. The chain combines TRBV12-3 or TRBV12-4 with TRBJ1-2, with D perhaps matching TRBD1 (6 bases). V was trimmed by 5 bases and J by 6 bases, leaving 19 bases between them. The CDR3 spans 15 residues. The CDR3 sequence is CASSPPQGRKNGYTF. The CDR3 DNA sequence: TGTGCCAGCAGTCCGCCGCAGGGGCGTAAGAATGGCTACACCTTC.

This clonotype appeared a few times. The rearrangement joins TRBV18 to TRBJ1-4; 10 bases fit TRBD1. Germline assignment: CDR1 KGHSH and CDR2 LQKENI. CDR3 length: 15 residues. The V segment lost 3 bases and the J segment 6 bases; nucleotides outside the gene matches: 4. In nucleotides, the CDR3 is TGTGCCAGCTCACCCGGGACAGGGGCATATGAAAAACTGTTTTTT. This codes for CASSPGTGAYEKLFF.

The rearrangement joins TRBV5-1 to TRBJ2-6; 9 nucleotides match TRBD1. This CDR3 region has 19 residues. V lost 0 bases to trimming and J lost 0 bases; unmatched junction nucleotides: 7. Germline V gene sequence: CDR1 SGHRS, CDR2 YFSETQ. The chain's CDR3 is CASSLGTGGSLSGANVLTF. Written as DNA, the CDR3 is TGCGCCAGCAGCTTGGGTACAGGGGGCTCCCTCTCTGGGGCCAACGTCCTGACTTTC.

This clonotype was picked up many times. The rearrangement joins TRBV7-2 to TRBJ1-2, with TRBD1 matching 7 bases. Germline CDR1 SGHTA, CDR2 FQGNSA. This CDR3 has 14 amino acids. J lost 8 bases, V lost 5 bases, and 11 bases had no gene match. For the CDR3, the DNA is TGTGCCAGCAGCCTCGGGACAGCCAAAATCGGCTACACCTTC. This encodes CASSLGTAKIGYTF.

This clonotype was recorded at least ten times. The chain employs TRBV7-3 and TRBJ2-1; 11 bases fit TRBD2. V trimming: 2 bases; J trimming: 1 base; junction bases outside the gene matches: 10. Looked up from germline, CDR1 is SGHTA and CDR2 is FQGTGA. This CDR3 is 19 amino acids long. The DNA of the CDR3 is TGTGCCAGCAGCTTAGTCGGTGGGACTAGCGGCCTTTCCTACAATGAGCAGTTCTTC. Translation gives CASSLVGGTSGLSYNEQFF.

This clonotype occurred many times. This chain uses TRBV5-1 with TRBJ2-3, with D uncertain. The CDR3 totals 15 residues. Germline V gene data show CDR1 as SGHRS and CDR2 as YFSETQ. Trimming stripped 0 bases from V and 1 base from J, with 9 bases between. The CDR3 loop is CASSLAQVRTDTQYF. In DNA form, the CDR3 reads TGCGCCAGCAGCTTGGCTCAGGTTCGCACAGATACGCAGTATTTT. Supplemented by reference TRBV5-1 and TRBJ2-3, the full variable domain reads KAGVTQTPRYLIKTRGQQVTLSCSPISGHRSVSWYQQTPGQGLQFLFEYFSETQRNKGNFPGRFSGRQFSNSRSEMNVSTLELGDSALYLCASSLAQVRTDTQYFGPGTRLTVL.

Of note for this clonotype: An end of the junction differs from the germline gene, which may be a read error. The genes are TRBV5-1 and TRBJ2-1, with D perhaps matching TRBD1 (6 bases). The CDR3 is 14 residues long. Germline-derived CDR1 and CDR2 are SGHRS and YFSETQ. Here the CDR3 DNA reads TGCGACAGCAGCCCGGGACAAAGCTACAATGAGCAGTTCTTC. Translating gives CDSSPGQSYNEQFF.

This clonotype showed up many times. This chain uses TRBV29-1 with TRBJ2-7; possibly TRBD2 for D (7 bases). CDR3 length equals 14 residues. Trimming removed 4 bases from V and 3 bases from J, with 16 bases in between. Per germline, CDR1 SQVTM and CDR2 ANQGSEA. The DNA of the CDR3 is TGCAGCGTTGGTGGGGGGAGGGGGAACTACGAGCAGTACTTC. Its protein product is CSVGGGRGNYEQYF.

Many counts were recorded for this clonotype. One junction end disagrees with the germline gene, perhaps due to a read error. V is TRBV12-3 or TRBV12-4 and J is TRBJ2-6; TRBD2 might be the D (5 bases). The length of the CDR3 is 16 residues. CDR3 in amino acids: CASSLALGSGANVLTF. CDR3 bases: TGTGCCAGCAGCTTAGCGCTTGGCTCTGGGGCCAACGTCCTGACTTTC.

Note on this clonotype: Mismatch with germline at one junction end may stem from a read error. V is TRBV7-3 and J is TRBJ2-3; 11 bases fit TRBD2. The CDR3 consists of 16 residues. Looked up from germline, CDR1 is SGHTA and CDR2 is FQGTGA. In nucleotides, the CDR3 is TGTACCAGCAGCCCTACTAGCGGGGGAAGTTCAGATACGCACTATTTT. It codes for CTSSPTSGGSSDTHYF.

The table lists this clonotype with many counts. The genes are TRBV6-6 and TRBJ2-4; 10 bases align to TRBD1. The CDR3 length is 12 residues. Trimming at V came to 6 bases and at J to 13 bases, leaving 6 bases not matched to a gene. Germline CDR1 is MNHNY and CDR2 is SVGAGI (reference sequence). The CDR3 DNA is TGTGCCAGCAGGACAGGGGGCCCTCAACAGTACTTC. Translated: CASRTGGPQQYF.